This TCR beta chain was identified in a study of blood T cells in healthy people across ages. Study-level points and caveats: Long-lived and aged donors differed, with more naive CD4+ cells and higher diversity in the long-lived. Investigators viewed diversity estimates from one million T cells as underestimates, the study reported.

A J-beta primer mix and a sample-barcoded 5' primer were used in a second PCR of roughly 7 to 12 cycles. Every cDNA was tagged by a template-switch adaptor with 12 random nucleotides. Via MiXCR, TCRdb re-called the 5' RACE reads, giving one row per CDR3 protein. This table has 600,000 to 650,000 distinct CDR3 sequences, about 54% appearing once. Every donor provided 8.5 to 10 milliliters of peripheral blood. The CDR3 loop spans 13 amino acids. CDR1 MNHEY and CDR2 SVGAGI come from the germline V gene. This clonotype was counted once. Its antigen is unidentified. The source material was blood. The TCR comes from a man aged 55 to 70 in good health. The chain couples TRBV6-5 to TRBJ2-4; weak D call: TRBD1 (5 bases). The J call may be in error: the DNA end matches TRBJ2-7 better. The CDR3 protein is CASRTDSACEQYF. In DNA, the CDR3 is TGTGCCAGCAGGACCGACAGTGCCTGCGAGCAGTACTTC.